These T cell receptor beta chains were read from a single sample in a study of blood T cell repertoires in COVID-19. TCRdb's table, derived via immunoSEQ multiplex PCR, lists solely in-frame clones and lacks some. The sample has 150,000 to 200,000 clones, over 75% seen once. Sample: PBMCs or T cells enriched from blood (not recorded which). These receptors were collected from a man aged 40-49 years who had recovered from COVID-19. Each CDR3 is given with its conserved first and last residue. Fields, in order: V gene, J gene, D gene, CDR3 length, clone size, CDR3 protein, CDR3 DNA. The D gene is left open where the match is weak. Expanded clones get a size class; other rows say once, few or many, or leave the size out.

TRBV2,TRBJ1-1,.,11,.,CASRSVSEAFF,TGTGCCAGCAGGTCGGTTTCAGAAGCTTTCTTT
TRBV6-5,TRBJ1-3,.,13,.,CASVAGSGNTIYF,TGTGCCAGCGTGGCAGGCTCTGGAAACACCATATATTTT
TRBV5-1,TRBJ1-2,.,12,.,CASSYSYYGYTF,TGCGCCAGCTCTTACAGTTACTATGGCTACACCTTC
TRBV2,TRBJ1-5,.,15,few,CASRERGISNQPQHF,TGTGCCAGCAGAGAAAGGGGGATAAGTAATCAGCCCCAGCATTTT
TRBV7-2,TRBJ2-1,.,14,.,CASSPPSSYNEQFF,TGTGCCAGCAGCCCGCCCAGTTCCTACAATGAGCAGTTCTTC
TRBV5-6,TRBJ2-3,TRBD1,15,once,CASSLPDRGRDTQYF,TGTGCCAGCAGCTTACCGGACAGGGGGCGGGATACGCAGTATTTT
TRBV19,TRBJ1-2,.,13,.,CASGDSANYGYTF,TGTGCCAGTGGAGACTCGGCTAACTATGGCTACACCTTC
TRBV7-9,TRBJ1-5,TRBD1,15,many,CASSPDRAPNQPQHF,TGTGCCAGCAGCCCCGACAGGGCACCCAATCAGCCCCAGCATTTT
TRBV6-2/TRBV6-3,TRBJ1-2,.,12,.,CASSYTGYGYTF,TGTGCCAGCAGTTATACAGGGTACGGCTACACCTTC
TRBV29-1,TRBJ1-2,TRBD1,13,.,CSIASGTETGYTF,TGCAGCATTGCCTCCGGGACAGAGACTGGCTACACCTTC
TRBV10-3,TRBJ1-1,TRBD1,13,once,CASTGTGGGEAFF,TGTGCCAGTACCGGGACAGGGGGCGGCGAAGCTTTCTTT
TRBV9,TRBJ1-1,TRBD1,15,.,CASSAGQGMNTEAFF,TGTGCCAGCAGCGCTGGACAGGGAATGAACACTGAAGCTTTCTTT
TRBV19,TRBJ1-6,TRBD1,17,.,CASSISGTDSYNSPLHF,TGTGCCAGTAGTATTTCCGGGACAGACTCCTATAATTCACCCCTCCACTTT
TRBV5-1,TRBJ1-6,.,18,.,CASSLSTDRRIYNSPLHF,TGCGCCAGCAGCCTATCGACAGACAGAAGGATCTATAATTCACCCCTCCACTTT
TRBV7-8,TRBJ2-5,.,15,.,CASSRGADSLETQYF,TGTGCCAGCAGCCGAGGGGCTGATTCGTTGGAGACCCAGTACTTC